These 13 T cell receptor beta chains were all obtained from the same sample, sequenced in a study of T-cell reconstitution after alpha-beta-depleted transplantation in children. Unique molecular identifiers were built into the TCRbeta library. TCRdb called the PCR reads again in MiXCR, with one record for every CDR3 protein. Seen here are approximately 500,000 distinct CDR3 sequences, over 9.5% observed once, and the top ten hold roughly 2%. The specimen was PBMCs, collected before TCRalphabeta/CD19-depleted stem cell transplant. The receptors were gathered from a child younger than 10 with inherited bone marrow failure, due to receive a stem cell transplant.

This clonotype was observed at least ten times. The chain couples TRBV5-1 to TRBJ2-7; TRBD2 agrees at 7 bases. The CDR3 consists of 14 residues. V was clipped by 0 bases and J by 3 bases; unmatched bases: 3. CDR1 is SGHRS and CDR2 is YFSETQ in the germline V gene. The CDR3 nucleotides read TGCGCCAGCAGCTTGGATGGCGGGAGCTACGAGCAGTACTTC. Translation: CASSLDGGSYEQYF. Full variable domain (missing parts from reference TRBV5-1 and TRBJ2-7): KAGVTQTPRYLIKTRGQQVTLSCSPISGHRSVSWYQQTPGQGLQFLFEYFSETQRNKGNFPGRFSGRQFSNSRSEMNVSTLELGDSALYLCASSLDGGSYEQYFGPGTRLTVT.

This clonotype has a handful of counts. The CDR3 nucleotides read TGTGCCAGCAGTCCGGAGCCCAACTCCTACGAGCAGTACTTC. Translation: CASSPEPNSYEQYF. The J gene is TRBJ2-7, the V gene TRBV28, with unresolved D. The CDR3 is 14 residues long. The V end lost 5 bases, the J end lost 0 bases, and 11 bases lay between the germline ends. CDR1 is MDHEN and CDR2 is SYDVKM in the germline V gene.

This clonotype was detected many times. This chain uses TRBV4-3 with TRBJ1-4; D not resolved. From germline, CDR1 is LGHNA and CDR2 YSLEER. Trimming took off 0 bases at V and 8 bases at J, with 7 bases between the two ends. This CDR3 comprises 13 residues. The CDR3 reads CASSQDRNEKLFF. The CDR3 coding sequence is TGCGCCAGCAGCCAAGATCGTAACGAAAAACTGTTTTTT.

This clonotype was detected many times. The V and J genes are TRBV20-1 and TRBJ1-5; D may be TRBD1 (6 bases). This CDR3 region has 13 residues. Between the trimmed V and J ends, which lost 3 bases and 6 bases, there was a span of 12 bases. Germline-derived CDR1 and CDR2 are DFQATT and SNEGSKA (reference sequence). CDR3 sequence: CSARGGEGQPQHF. The CDR3 DNA reads TGCAGTGCTAGGGGGGGCGAGGGTCAGCCCCAGCATTTT.

This clonotype was counted a single time. The rearrangement links TRBV5-4 to TRBJ2-2, with D uncertain. Germline CDR1 is SGHNT and CDR2 is YYREEE (reference sequence). Trimming removed 3 bases from V and 0 bases from J, with 6 bases in between. CDR3 length: 14 amino acids. CDR3 residues: CASSSYTNTGELFF. The DNA for the CDR3 is TGTGCCAGCAGCTCATACACGAACACCGGGGAGCTGTTTTTT.

V is TRBV6-2 or TRBV6-3 and J is TRBJ1-5, with D maybe TRBD1 (5 bases). The CDR3 is 14 residues long. V lost 6 bases to trimming and J lost 2 bases, with 11 bases between them. Germline-derived CDR1 and CDR2 are MNHEY and SVGEGT. The DNA for the CDR3 is TGTGCCAGCAGCGTCCAAGGGGGCAATCAGCCCCAGCATTTT. Amino acids: CASSVQGGNQPQHF.

This clonotype was seen only a few times. V is TRBV6-1 and J is TRBJ2-1; TRBD1 matches 8 bases. The junction had 10 bases not matched to a gene; V was cut back by 6 bases and J by 9 bases. The germline gives CDR1 MNHNS, CDR2 SASEGT. CDR3 length: 14 amino acids. The CDR3 protein is CASRVGQGWGEQFF. CDR3 in DNA: TGTGCCAGCAGGGTCGGACAGGGATGGGGTGAGCAGTTCTTC.

Comment on this clonotype: A read error is possible here, since a much larger clone lies one base away. The chain uses TRBV6-2 or TRBV6-3 and TRBJ2-4; no reliable D call. V shed 2 bases and J shed 4 bases, with 6 bases lying between them. Germline V CDR1 and CDR2: MNHEY, SVGEGT. The CDR3 is 13 amino acids. The CDR3 reads CASSYASKNIQYF. In DNA form, the CDR3 reads TGTGCCAGCAGTTACGCGTCGAAAAACATTCAGTACTTC.

The sample holds one count of this clonotype. Being one base from a much bigger clone, this may be a read error. The chain has TRBV10-3 and TRBJ2-1; D not certain. Germline V gene lookup returns CDR1 ENHRY and CDR2 SYGVKD. The CDR3 totals 14 residues. The chain's CDR3 is CAISESGHINDQFF. Here the CDR3 DNA reads TGTGCCATCAGTGAGTCGGGCCATATCAATGACCAGTTCTTC.

This clonotype was recorded many times. The chain carries TRBV20-1 and TRBJ2-7; D is possibly TRBD2 (6 bases). V was trimmed by 6 bases and J by 3 bases, leaving 15 bases between them. The germline V gene has CDR1 DFQATT and CDR2 SNEGSKA (reference sequence). The CDR3 is 13 amino acids. In nucleotides, the CDR3 is TGCAGTGCGACAACCGGGGGTAACTACGAGCAGTACTTC. It encodes CSATTGGNYEQYF.

This clonotype appeared many times. V usage is TRBV20-1 and J usage is TRBJ2-7, with TRBD2 matching over 7 bases. This CDR3 comprises 14 residues. Per germline, CDR1 DFQATT and CDR2 SNEGSKA (reference sequence). Losses at the gene ends were 0 bases for V and 2 bases for J; bases not matched to a gene: 4. The CDR3 DNA reads TGCAGTGCTAGAGAGGGTCTAGCGGCCTACGAGCAGTACTTC. Translated: CSAREGLAAYEQYF.

This clonotype was counted a few times. The chain is built from TRBV11-2 and TRBJ2-1; 9 bases match TRBD2. The CDR3 is 19 residues long. The germline gives CDR1 SGHAT, CDR2 FQNNGV. J lost 4 bases, V lost 1 base, and 14 bases had no gene match. CDR3 sequence: CASSLVLAGEGLGYNEQFF. CDR3 DNA sequence: TGTGCCAGCAGCTTAGTATTAGCGGGAGAAGGGTTAGGATACAATGAGCAGTTCTTC.

As to this clonotype: A much more abundant neighbour one base away suggests this may be a read error. The V and J genes are TRBV27 and TRBJ1-2; perhaps TRBD1 as D (5 bases). Germline V gene lookup returns CDR1 MNHEY and CDR2 SMNVEV (reference sequence). This CDR3 has 12 amino acids. CDR3 sequence (DNA): TGTGCCAGCAGTGTCCCAGGGCATGGCTCCACCTTC. This gives the protein CASSVPGHGSTF.